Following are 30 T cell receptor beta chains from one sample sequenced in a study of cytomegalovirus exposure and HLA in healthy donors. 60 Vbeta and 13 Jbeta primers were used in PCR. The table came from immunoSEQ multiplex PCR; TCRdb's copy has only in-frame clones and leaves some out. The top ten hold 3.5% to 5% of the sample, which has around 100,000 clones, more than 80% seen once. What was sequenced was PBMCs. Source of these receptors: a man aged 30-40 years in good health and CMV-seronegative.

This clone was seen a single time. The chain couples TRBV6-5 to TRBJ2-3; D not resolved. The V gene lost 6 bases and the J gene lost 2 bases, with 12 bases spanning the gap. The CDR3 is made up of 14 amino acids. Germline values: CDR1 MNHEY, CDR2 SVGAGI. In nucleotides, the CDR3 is TGTGCCAGCAGACAGCCCGGCAACACAGATACGCAGTATTTT. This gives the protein CASRQPGNTDTQYF.

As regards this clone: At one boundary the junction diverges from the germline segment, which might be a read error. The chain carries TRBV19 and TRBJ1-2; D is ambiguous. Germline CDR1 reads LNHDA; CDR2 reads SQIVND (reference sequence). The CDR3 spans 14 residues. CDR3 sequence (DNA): TGTGCCAGTAGCATCCAGCGGCGAGACTATGGTTACACCTTC. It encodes CASSIQRRDYGYTF.

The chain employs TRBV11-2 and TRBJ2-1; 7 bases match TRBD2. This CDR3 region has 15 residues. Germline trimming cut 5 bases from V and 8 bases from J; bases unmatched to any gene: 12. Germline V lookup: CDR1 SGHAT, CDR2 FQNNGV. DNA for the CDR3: TGTGCCAGCAGCCTTACTAGCGCCCACTTGTATGAGCAGTTCTTC. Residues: CASSLTSAHLYEQFF.

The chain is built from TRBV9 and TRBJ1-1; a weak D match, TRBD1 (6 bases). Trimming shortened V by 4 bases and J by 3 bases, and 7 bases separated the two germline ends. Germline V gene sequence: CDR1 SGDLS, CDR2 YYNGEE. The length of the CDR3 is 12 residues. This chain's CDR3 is CASSKGDTEAFF. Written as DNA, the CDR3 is TGTGCCAGCAGCAAGGGGGACACTGAAGCTTTCTTT.

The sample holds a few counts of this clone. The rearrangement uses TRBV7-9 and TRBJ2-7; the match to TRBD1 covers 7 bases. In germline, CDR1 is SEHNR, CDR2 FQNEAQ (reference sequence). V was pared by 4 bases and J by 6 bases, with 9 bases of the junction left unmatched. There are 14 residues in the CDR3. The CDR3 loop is CASSSAGTGVEQYF. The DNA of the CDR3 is TGTGCCAGCAGCTCTGCCGGCACAGGGGTCGAGCAGTACTTC.

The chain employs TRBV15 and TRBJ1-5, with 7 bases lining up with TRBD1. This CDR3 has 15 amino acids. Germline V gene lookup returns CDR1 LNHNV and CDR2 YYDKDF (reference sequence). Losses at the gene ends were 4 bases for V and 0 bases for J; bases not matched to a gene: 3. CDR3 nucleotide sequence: TGTGCCACCAGCAAGGGGACAGATAGCAATCAGCCCCAGCATTTT. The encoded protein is CATSKGTDSNQPQHF.

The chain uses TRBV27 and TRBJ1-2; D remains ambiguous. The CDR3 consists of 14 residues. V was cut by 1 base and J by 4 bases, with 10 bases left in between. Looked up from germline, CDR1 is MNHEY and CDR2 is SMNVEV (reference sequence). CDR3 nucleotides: TGTGCCAGCAGTTTATTTCGGGAGTCCTATGGCTACACCTTC. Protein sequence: CASSLFRESYGYTF.

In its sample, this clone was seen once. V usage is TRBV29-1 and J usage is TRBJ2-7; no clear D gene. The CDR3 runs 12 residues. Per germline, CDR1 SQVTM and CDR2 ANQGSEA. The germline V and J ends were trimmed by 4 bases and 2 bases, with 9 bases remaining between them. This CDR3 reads CSVGAGTYEQYF. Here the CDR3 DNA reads TGCAGCGTTGGGGCTGGAACCTACGAGCAGTACTTC.

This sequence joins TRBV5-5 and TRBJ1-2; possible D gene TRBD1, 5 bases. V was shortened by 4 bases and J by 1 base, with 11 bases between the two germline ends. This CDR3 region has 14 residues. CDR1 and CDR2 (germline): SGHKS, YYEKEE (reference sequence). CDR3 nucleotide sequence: TGTGCCAGCAGCCTCGCGACAGATAACTATGGCTACACCTTC. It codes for CASSLATDNYGYTF.

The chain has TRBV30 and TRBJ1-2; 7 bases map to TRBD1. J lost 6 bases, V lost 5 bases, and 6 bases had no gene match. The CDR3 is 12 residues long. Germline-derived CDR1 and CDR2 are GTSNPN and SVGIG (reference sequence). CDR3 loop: CAWLPGQDGYTF. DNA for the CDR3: TGTGCCTGGTTGCCCGGACAGGATGGCTACACCTTC.

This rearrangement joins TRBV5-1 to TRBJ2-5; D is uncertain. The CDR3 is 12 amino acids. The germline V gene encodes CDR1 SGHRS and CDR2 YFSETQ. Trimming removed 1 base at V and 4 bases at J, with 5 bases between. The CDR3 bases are TGCGCCAGCAGCTTGTTAGCAGAGACCCAGTACTTC. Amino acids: CASSLLAETQYF.

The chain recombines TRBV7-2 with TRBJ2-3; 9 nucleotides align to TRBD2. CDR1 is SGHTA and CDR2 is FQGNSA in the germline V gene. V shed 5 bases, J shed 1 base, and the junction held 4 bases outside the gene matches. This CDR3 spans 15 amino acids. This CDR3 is CASSLVAGGTDTQYF. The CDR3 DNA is TGTGCCAGCAGCCTGGTAGCGGGGGGCACAGATACGCAGTATTTT.

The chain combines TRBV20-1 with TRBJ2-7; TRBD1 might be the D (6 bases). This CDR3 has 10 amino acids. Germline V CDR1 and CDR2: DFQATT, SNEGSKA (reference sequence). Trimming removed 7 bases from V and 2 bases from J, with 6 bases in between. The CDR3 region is CSGQAYEQYF. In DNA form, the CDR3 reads TGCAGTGGACAGGCCTACGAGCAGTACTTC.

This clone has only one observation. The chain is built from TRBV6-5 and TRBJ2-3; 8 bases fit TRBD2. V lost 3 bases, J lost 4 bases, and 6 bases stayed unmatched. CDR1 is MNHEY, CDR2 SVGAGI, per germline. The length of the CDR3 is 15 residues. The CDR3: CASSYVAGRPDTQYF. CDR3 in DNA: TGTGCCAGCAGTTATGTAGCGGGGAGACCAGATACGCAGTATTTT.

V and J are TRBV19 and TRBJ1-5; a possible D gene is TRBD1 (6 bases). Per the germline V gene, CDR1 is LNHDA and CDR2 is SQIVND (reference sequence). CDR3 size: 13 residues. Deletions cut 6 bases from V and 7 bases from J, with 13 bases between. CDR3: CASRGAGEQPQHF. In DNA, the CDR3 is TGTGCCAGTAGGGGGGCCGGAGAGCAGCCCCAGCATTTT.

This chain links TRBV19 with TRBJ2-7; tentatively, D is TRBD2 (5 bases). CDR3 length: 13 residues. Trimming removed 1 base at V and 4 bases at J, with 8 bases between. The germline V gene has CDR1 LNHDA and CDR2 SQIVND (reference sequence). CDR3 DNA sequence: TGTGCCAGTAGTATAGCGGGATTATACGAGCAGTACTTC. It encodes CASSIAGLYEQYF.

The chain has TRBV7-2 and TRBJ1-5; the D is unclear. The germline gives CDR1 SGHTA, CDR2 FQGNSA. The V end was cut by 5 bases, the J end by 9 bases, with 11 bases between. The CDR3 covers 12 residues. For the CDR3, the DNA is TGTGCCAGCAGCCTACCGCTTAGGCCCCAGCATTTT. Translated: CASSLPLRPQHF.

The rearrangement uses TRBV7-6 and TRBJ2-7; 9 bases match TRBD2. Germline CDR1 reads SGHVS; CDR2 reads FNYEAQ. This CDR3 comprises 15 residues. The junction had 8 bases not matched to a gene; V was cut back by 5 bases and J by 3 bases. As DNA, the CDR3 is TGTGCCAGCAGCCCCGTGGCGGGGGGGCTCTACGAGCAGTACTTC. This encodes CASSPVAGGLYEQYF.

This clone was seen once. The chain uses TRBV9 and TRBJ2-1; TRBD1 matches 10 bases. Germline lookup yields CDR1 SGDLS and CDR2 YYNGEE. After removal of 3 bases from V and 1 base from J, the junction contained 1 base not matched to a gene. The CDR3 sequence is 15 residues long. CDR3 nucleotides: TGTGCCAGCAGCGAGGGACAGGGGTCCTACAATGAGCAGTTCTTC. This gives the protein CASSEGQGSYNEQFF. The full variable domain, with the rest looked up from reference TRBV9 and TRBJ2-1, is DSGVTQTPKHLITATGQRVTLRCSPRSGDLSVYWYQQSLDQGLQFLIQYYNGEERAKGNILERFSAQQFPDLHSELNLSSLELGDSALYFCASSEGQGSYNEQFFGPGTRLTVL.

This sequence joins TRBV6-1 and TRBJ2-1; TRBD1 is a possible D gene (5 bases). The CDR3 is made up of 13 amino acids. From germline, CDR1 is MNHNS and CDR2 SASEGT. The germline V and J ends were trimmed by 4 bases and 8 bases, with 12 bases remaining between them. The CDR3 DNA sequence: TGTGCCAGCAGTGTACTCAGGGTTGATGAGCAGTTCTTC. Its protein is CASSVLRVDEQFF.

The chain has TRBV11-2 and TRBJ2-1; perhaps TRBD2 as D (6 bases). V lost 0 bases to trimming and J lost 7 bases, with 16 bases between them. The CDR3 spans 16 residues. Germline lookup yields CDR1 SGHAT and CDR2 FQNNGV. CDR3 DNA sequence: TGTGCCAGCAGCTTAGAGGCGGGGATACCGGGAAATGAGCAGTTCTTC. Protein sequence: CASSLEAGIPGNEQFF.

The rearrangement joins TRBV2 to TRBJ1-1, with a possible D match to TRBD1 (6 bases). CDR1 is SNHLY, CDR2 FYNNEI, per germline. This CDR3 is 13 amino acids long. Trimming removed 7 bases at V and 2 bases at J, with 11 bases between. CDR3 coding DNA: TGTGCCAGCAATTCGGACAGAAACACTGAAGCTTTCTTT. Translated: CASNSDRNTEAFF.

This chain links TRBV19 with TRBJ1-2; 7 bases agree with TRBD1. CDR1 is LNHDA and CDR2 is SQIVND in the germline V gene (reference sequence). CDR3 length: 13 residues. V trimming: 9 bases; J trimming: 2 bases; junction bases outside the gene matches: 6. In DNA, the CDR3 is TGTGCCAGCAGGGGACAGACAAACTATGGCTACACCTTC. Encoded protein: CASRGQTNYGYTF.

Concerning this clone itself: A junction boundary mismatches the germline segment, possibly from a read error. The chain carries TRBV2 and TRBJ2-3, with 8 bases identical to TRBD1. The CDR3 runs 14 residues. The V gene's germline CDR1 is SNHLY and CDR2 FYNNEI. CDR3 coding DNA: TGTGCCAGCAGAGAAGGACAGGGAACAGATACGCAGTATTTT. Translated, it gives CASREGQGTDTQYF.

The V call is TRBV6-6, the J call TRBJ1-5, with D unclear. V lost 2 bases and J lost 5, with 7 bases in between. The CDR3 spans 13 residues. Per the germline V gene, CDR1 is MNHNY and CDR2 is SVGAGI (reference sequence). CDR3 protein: CASSYVPDQPQHF. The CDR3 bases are TGTGCCAGCAGTTACGTTCCCGATCAGCCCCAGCATTTT.

The CDR3 nucleotides are TGTGCCAGCAGTCCCCCCGGAGGGCCCTACGAGCAGTACTTC. Its protein is CASSPPGGPYEQYF. The chain recombines TRBV6-5 with TRBJ2-7; D possibly corresponds to TRBD2 (6 bases). The CDR3 sequence is 14 residues long. Germline-derived CDR1 and CDR2 are MNHEY and SVGAGI. Trimming took off 5 bases at V and 2 bases at J, with 13 bases between the two ends.

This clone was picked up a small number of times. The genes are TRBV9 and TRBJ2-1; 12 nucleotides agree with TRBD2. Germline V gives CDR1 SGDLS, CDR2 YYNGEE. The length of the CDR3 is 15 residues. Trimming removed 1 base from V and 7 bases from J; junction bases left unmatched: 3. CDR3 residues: CASSVPSGGGNEQFF. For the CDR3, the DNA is TGTGCCAGCAGCGTACCTAGCGGGGGGGGTAATGAGCAGTTCTTC.

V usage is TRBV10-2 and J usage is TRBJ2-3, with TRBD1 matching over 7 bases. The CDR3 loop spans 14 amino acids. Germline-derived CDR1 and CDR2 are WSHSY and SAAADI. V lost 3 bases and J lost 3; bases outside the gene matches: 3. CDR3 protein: CASSDPGGTDTQYF. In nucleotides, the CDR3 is TGCGCCAGCAGTGACCCAGGGGGTACAGATACGCAGTATTTT.

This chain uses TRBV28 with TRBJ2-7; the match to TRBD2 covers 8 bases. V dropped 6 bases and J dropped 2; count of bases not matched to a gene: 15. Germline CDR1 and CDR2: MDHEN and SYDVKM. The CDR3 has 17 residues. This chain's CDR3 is CASRQPSSGYNTYEQYF. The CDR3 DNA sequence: TGTGCCAGCAGACAGCCTTCTAGCGGGTATAATACCTACGAGCAGTACTTC.

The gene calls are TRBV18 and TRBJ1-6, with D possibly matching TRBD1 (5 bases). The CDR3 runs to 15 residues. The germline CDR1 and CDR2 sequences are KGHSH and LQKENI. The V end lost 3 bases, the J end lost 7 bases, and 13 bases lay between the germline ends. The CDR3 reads CASSPATDSNSPLHF. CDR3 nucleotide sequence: TGTGCCAGCTCACCGGCGACAGATTCGAATTCACCCCTCCACTTT. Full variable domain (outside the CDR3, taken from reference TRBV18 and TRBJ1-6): NAGVMQNPRHLVRRRGQEARLRCSPMKGHSHVYWYRQLPEEGLKFMVYLQKENIIDESGMPKERFSAEFPKEGPSILRIQQVVRGDSAAYFCASSPATDSNSPLHFGNGTRLTVT.